Each of the 20 T cell receptor beta chains below was sequenced from the same sample in a study of blood T cell repertoires in COVID-19. Sequenced by immunoSEQ multiplex PCR; TCRdb stores in-frame clones only, minus some. Among about 310,000 clones, around 87% were seen once, and the ten largest hold less than 9.5%. Sequences were obtained from peripheral blood. The origin of the receptors is a woman aged 50 to 65 who had recovered from COVID-19.

The chain joins TRBV6-5 to TRBJ1-4; TRBD1 might be the D (5 bases). The CDR3 contains 15 residues. Germline values: CDR1 MNHEY, CDR2 SVGAGI. V lost 5 bases, J lost 8 bases, and 18 bases lay in between. Here the CDR3 reads CASSSNRWLKEKLFF. In DNA, the CDR3 is TGTGCCAGCAGTAGTAACAGGTGGCTAAAGGAAAAACTGTTTTTT.

The rearrangement links TRBV19 to TRBJ1-2; 8 nucleotides match TRBD1. Germline V CDR1 and CDR2: LNHDA, SQIVND (reference sequence). J gave up 6 bases and V 5 bases, and 5 bases lay outside the gene matches. CDR3 length equals 13 residues. DNA of the CDR3: TGTGCCAGTAGTGTGACAGGGGTGGATGGCTACACCTTC. Translated, it gives CASSVTGVDGYTF.

The CDR3 DNA is TGTGCCAGCAGCCACACCCCCTTTGAGGGACAGGGGCAAAACTATGGCTACACCTTC. Its translation: CASSHTPFEGQGQNYGYTF. This chain joins TRBV3-1 (or the pseudogene TRBV3-2) and TRBJ1-2, with TRBD1 matching 10 bases. Germline CDR1 and CDR2: LGHDT and YNNKEL (reference sequence). The CDR3 consists of 19 residues. Germline trimming cut 3 bases from V and 2 bases from J; bases unmatched to any gene: 15.

J is TRBJ1-5 and V is TRBV5-1; TRBD1 might be the D (5 bases). The CDR3 has 13 residues. V shed 6 bases and J shed 3 bases, with 10 bases lying between them. Germline V gives CDR1 SGHRS, CDR2 YFSETQ. Here the CDR3 DNA reads TGCGCCAGCAAGGTGGACATCAATCAGCCCCAGCATTTT. Translation: CASKVDINQPQHF.

This chain links TRBV4-3 with TRBJ1-4, with TRBD1 identical over 8 bases. The CDR3 is made up of 15 amino acids. Germline CDR1 is LGHNA and CDR2 is YSLEER. J gave up 7 bases and V 4 bases, and 8 bases lay outside the gene matches. CDR3 region: CASSRTDRVGEKLFF. The CDR3 DNA reads TGCGCCAGCAGCCGGACGGACAGGGTCGGTGAAAAACTGTTTTTT.

The rearrangement joins TRBV18 to TRBJ2-5, with 9 nucleotides matching TRBD2. V lost 4 bases to trimming and J lost 4 bases; unmatched junction nucleotides: 16. There are 18 residues in the CDR3. Per the germline V gene, CDR1 is KGHSH and CDR2 is LQKENI. In DNA form, the CDR3 reads TGTGCCAGCTCACGCGAAATAACCGGGACTAGCTTTTTAGAGACCCAGTACTTC. It specifies CASSREITGTSFLETQYF. Combining the CDR3 with reference TRBV18 and TRBJ2-5 gives the whole variable domain NAGVMQNPRHLVRRRGQEARLRCSPMKGHSHVYWYRQLPEEGLKFMVYLQKENIIDESGMPKERFSAEFPKEGPSILRIQQVVRGDSAAYFCASSREITGTSFLETQYFGPGTRLLVL.

The genes are TRBV27 and TRBJ1-6; D not certain. Germline CDR1 is MNHEY and CDR2 is SMNVEV (reference sequence). There are 17 residues in the CDR3. The V end was cut by 3 bases, the J end by 1 base, with 13 bases between. In nucleotides, the CDR3 is TGTGCCAGCAGTTTCTCCCAAGCAGCGTCCTATAATTCACCCCTCCACTTT. Protein: CASSFSQAASYNSPLHF.

This clone has just one count. V usage is TRBV5-1 and J usage is TRBJ2-7, with D possibly being TRBD1 (5 bases). In germline, CDR1 is SGHRS, CDR2 YFSETQ. The CDR3 consists of 13 residues. V was shortened by 0 bases and J by 7 bases, with 11 bases between the two germline ends. Here the CDR3 DNA reads TGCGCCAGCAGCTTGGACAGGCTACGGGAGCAGTACTTC. It specifies CASSLDRLREQYF.

This clone has more than one count but fewer than ten. This chain uses TRBV27 with TRBJ2-3; TRBD1 aligns across 9 bases. The trim removed 4 bases at V and 6 bases at J, leaving 11 bases unmatched. The CDR3 spans 16 residues. The germline CDR1 and CDR2 sequences are MNHEY and SMNVEV (reference sequence). The CDR3 DNA reads as TGTGCCAGCAGTTCCCCCAACAGGGGGCATTCGGATACGCAGTATTTT. It is translated as CASSSPNRGHSDTQYF.

The chain joins TRBV6-5 to TRBJ1-2; no clear D. Trimming cost V 4 bases and J 4 bases, with 10 bases left between them. The CDR3 sequence is 13 residues long. Germline V gives CDR1 MNHEY, CDR2 SVGAGI. The CDR3 sequence is CASSSPGAYGYTF. CDR3 nucleotides: TGTGCCAGCAGTTCCCCGGGAGCCTATGGCTACACCTTC.

V gene TRBV7-2 combines with J gene TRBJ1-2; D is possibly TRBD1 (5 bases). Germline loops: CDR1 SGHTA, CDR2 FQGNSA. The CDR3 has 15 residues. Trimming shortened V by 0 bases and J by 0 bases, and 8 bases separated the two germline ends. The DNA of the CDR3 is TGTGCCAGCAGCTTAGCAGGGGAACCTAACTATGGCTACACCTTC. Translation: CASSLAGEPNYGYTF. Using reference TRBV7-2 and TRBJ1-2 for the parts outside the CDR3, the full variable domain is GAGVSQSPSNKVTEKGKDVELRCDPISGHTALYWYRQSLGQGLEFLIYFQGNSAPDKSGLPSDRFSAERTGGSVSTLTIQRTQQEDSAVYLCASSLAGEPNYGYTFGSGTRLTVV.

The rearrangement uses TRBV24-1 and TRBJ2-7; D gene unclear. V was shortened by 3 bases and J by 4 bases, with 12 bases between the two germline ends. CDR1 is KGHDR and CDR2 is SFDVKD in the germline V gene. The CDR3 consists of 14 residues. In DNA, the CDR3 is TGTGCCACCAGTGATCTGCCTCGGAGTTACGAGCAGTACTTC. Protein: CATSDLPRSYEQYF.

This chain joins TRBV30 and TRBJ2-7, with a tentative D call TRBD2 (6 bases). Trimming shortened V by 5 bases and J by 6 bases, and 17 bases separated the two germline ends. The CDR3 covers 13 residues. Germline assignment: CDR1 GTSNPN and CDR2 SVGIG (reference sequence). CDR3: CAWGLGLRGEQYF. CDR3 coding DNA: TGTGCCTGGGGCCTGGGACTCCGGGGCGAGCAGTACTTC.

This chain connects TRBV28 to TRBJ2-3; 8 bases agree with TRBD2. Germline V gene data show CDR1 as MDHEN and CDR2 as SYDVKM. After removal of 8 bases from V and 2 bases from J, the junction contained 9 bases not matched to a gene. CDR3 length equals 15 residues. CDR3 sequence (DNA): TGTGCCAGCGCCAGCAGAGCGGGAGTCACAGATACGCAGTATTTT. It translates to CASASRAGVTDTQYF.

This clone turned up a few times. The chain couples TRBV27 to TRBJ2-1, with TRBD1 matching over 7 bases. Trimming cost V 6 bases and J 1 base; bases outside gene matches: 0. This CDR3 is 13 amino acids long. The germline V gene encodes CDR1 MNHEY and CDR2 SMNVEV (reference sequence). CDR3 residues: CASRGQSYNEQFF. The CDR3 DNA sequence: TGTGCCAGCAGGGGACAGTCCTACAATGAGCAGTTCTTC.

This sequence joins TRBV9 and TRBJ2-1, with a possible D match to TRBD2 (5 bases). Per the germline V gene, CDR1 is SGDLS and CDR2 is YYNGEE. The CDR3 totals 14 residues. V lost 0 bases to trimming and J lost 10 bases, with 14 bases between them. CDR3 in amino acids: CASSVEDSPVEQFF. The CDR3 DNA sequence: TGTGCCAGCAGCGTAGAGGACTCCCCAGTCGAGCAGTTCTTC.

The chain uses TRBV7-2 and TRBJ1-6; no firm D call. Per the germline V gene, CDR1 is SGHTA and CDR2 is FQGNSA. V was trimmed by 1 base and J by 0 bases, leaving 10 bases between them. The CDR3 consists of 17 residues. CDR3 nucleotide sequence: TGTGCCAGCAGCTTAGGTCCGGGGAGCTCCTATAATTCACCCCTCCACTTT. Translating it yields CASSLGPGSSYNSPLHF.

This rearrangement joins TRBV6-5 to TRBJ1-1; D is unresolved. Between the trimmed V and J ends, which lost 7 bases and 10 bases, there was a span of 13 bases. CDR3 length equals 11 residues. Germline V gene lookup returns CDR1 MNHEY and CDR2 SVGAGI. The CDR3 spells CASTAGYAAFF. The DNA of the CDR3 is TGTGCCAGCACTGCGGGGTATGCAGCTTTCTTT.

This rearrangement joins TRBV14 to TRBJ2-7; possibly TRBD1 for D (5 bases). V lost 3 bases to trimming and J lost 2 bases, with 8 bases between them. CDR3 length equals 13 residues. Looked up from germline, CDR1 is SGHDN and CDR2 is FVKESK. CDR3 protein: CASSQTDTYEQYF. The CDR3 nucleotides read TGTGCCAGCAGCCAGACAGACACCTACGAGCAGTACTTC.

This clone appeared a single time. One end of the junction is discordant with germline, which a read error may explain. This chain connects TRBV20-1 to TRBJ1-2; D is possibly TRBD1 (5 bases). The germline V gene has CDR1 DFQATT and CDR2 SNEGSKA (reference sequence). This CDR3 has 17 amino acids. The chain's CDR3 is CSTSNLMGGNVNYGYTF. The CDR3 DNA follows: TGCAGTACTAGTAATTTGATGGGGGGTAATGTTAACTATGGCTACACCTTC.